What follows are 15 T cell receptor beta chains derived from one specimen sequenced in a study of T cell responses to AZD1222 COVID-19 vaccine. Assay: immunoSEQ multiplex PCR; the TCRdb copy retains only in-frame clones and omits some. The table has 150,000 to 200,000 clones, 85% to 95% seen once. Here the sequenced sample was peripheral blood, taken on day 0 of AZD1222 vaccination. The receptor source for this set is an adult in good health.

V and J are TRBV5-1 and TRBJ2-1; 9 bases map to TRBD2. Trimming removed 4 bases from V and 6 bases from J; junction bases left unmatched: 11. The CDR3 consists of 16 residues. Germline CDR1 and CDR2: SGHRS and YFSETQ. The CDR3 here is CASSGNIGTSSNEQFF. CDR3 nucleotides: TGCGCCAGCAGCGGGAACATCGGGACTAGCAGCAATGAGCAGTTCTTC.

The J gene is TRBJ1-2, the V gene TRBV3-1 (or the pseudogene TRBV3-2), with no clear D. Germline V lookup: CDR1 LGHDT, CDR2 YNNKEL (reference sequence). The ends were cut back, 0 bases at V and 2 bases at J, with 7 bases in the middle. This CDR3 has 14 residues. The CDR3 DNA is TGTGCCAGCAGCCAAGATGGCAGAAACTATGGCTACACCTTC. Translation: CASSQDGRNYGYTF.

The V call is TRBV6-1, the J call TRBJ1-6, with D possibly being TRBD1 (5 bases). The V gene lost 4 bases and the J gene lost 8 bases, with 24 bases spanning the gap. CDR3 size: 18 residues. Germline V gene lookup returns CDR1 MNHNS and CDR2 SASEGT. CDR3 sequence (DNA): TGTGCCAGCAGTGTTCCGGGACGGACCCCTCGGATAGATTCACCCCTCCACTTT. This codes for CASSVPGRTPRIDSPLHF.

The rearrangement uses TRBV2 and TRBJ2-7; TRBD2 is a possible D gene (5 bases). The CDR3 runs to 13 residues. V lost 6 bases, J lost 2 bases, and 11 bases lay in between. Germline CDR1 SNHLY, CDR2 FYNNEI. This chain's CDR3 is CASSAGWAYEQYF. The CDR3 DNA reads TGTGCCAGCAGCGCGGGTTGGGCCTACGAGCAGTACTTC. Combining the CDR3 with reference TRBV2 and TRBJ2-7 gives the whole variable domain EPEVTQTPSHQVTQMGQEVILRCVPISNHLYFYWYRQILGQKVEFLVSFYNNEISEKSEIFDDQFSVERPDGSNFTLKIRSTKLEDSAMYFCASSAGWAYEQYFGPGTRLTVT.

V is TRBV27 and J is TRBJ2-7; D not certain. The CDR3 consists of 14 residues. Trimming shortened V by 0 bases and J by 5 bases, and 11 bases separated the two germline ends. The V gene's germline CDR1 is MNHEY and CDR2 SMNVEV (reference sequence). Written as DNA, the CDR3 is TGTGCCAGCAGTTTATCACAGTTTTACAACGAGCAGTACTTC. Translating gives CASSLSQFYNEQYF.

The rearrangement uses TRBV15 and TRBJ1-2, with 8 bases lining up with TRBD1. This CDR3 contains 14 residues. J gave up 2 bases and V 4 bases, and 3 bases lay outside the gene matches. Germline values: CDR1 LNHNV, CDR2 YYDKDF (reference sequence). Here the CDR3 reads CATSMDRENYGYTF. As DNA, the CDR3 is TGTGCCACCAGCATGGACAGGGAAAACTATGGCTACACCTTC.

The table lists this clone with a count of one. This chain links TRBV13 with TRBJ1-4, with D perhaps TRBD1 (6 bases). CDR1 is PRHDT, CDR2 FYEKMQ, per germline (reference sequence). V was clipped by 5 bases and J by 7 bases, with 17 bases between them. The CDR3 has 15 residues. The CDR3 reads CASSPMGGAFEKLFF. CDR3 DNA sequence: TGTGCCAGCAGCCCCATGGGGGGCGCCTTTGAAAAACTGTTTTTT.

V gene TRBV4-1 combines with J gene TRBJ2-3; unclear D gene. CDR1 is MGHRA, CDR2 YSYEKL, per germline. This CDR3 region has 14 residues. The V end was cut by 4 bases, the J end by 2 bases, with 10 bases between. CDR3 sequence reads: CASSPDTYTDTQYF. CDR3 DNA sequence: TGCGCCAGCAGCCCTGACACATACACAGATACGCAGTATTTT.

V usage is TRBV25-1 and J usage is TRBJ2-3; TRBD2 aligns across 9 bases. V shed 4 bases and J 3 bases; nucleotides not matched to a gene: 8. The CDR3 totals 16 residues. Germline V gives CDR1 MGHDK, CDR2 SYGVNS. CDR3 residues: CASSVSRGGETDTQYF. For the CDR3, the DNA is TGTGCCAGCAGTGTCTCCCGCGGGGGGGAAACAGATACGCAGTATTTT.

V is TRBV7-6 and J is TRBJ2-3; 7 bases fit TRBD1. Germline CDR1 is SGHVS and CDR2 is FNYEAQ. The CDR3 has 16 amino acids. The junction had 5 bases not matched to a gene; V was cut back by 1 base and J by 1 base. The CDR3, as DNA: TGTGCCAGCAGCTTAGGACAGGGTTCGCGCACAGATACGCAGTATTTT. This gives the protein CASSLGQGSRTDTQYF. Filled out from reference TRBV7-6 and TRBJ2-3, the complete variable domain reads GAGVSQSPRYKVTKRGQDVALRCDPISGHVSLYWYRQALGQGPEFLTYFNYEAQQDKSGLPNDRFSAERPEGSISTLTIQRTEQRDSAMYRCASSLGQGSRTDTQYFGPGTRLTVL.

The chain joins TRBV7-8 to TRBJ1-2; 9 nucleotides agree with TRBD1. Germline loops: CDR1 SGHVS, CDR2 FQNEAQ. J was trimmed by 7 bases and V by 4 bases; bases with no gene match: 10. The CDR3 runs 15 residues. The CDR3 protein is CASSYGTGYGSGYTF. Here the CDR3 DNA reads TGTGCCAGCAGCTACGGGACAGGGTACGGTAGTGGCTACACCTTC.

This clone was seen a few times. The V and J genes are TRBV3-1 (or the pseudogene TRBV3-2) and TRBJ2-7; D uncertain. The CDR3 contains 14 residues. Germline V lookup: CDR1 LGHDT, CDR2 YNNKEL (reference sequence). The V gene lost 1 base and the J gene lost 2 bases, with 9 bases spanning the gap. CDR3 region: CASSQVQETYEQYF. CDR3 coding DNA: TGTGCCAGCAGCCAAGTCCAGGAGACCTACGAGCAGTACTTC.

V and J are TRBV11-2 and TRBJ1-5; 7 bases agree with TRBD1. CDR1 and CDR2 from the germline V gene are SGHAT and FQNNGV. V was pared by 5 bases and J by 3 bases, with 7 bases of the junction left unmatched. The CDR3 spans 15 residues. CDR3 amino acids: CASSRGTVLNQPQHF. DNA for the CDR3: TGTGCCAGCAGCCGTGGGACAGTTCTCAATCAGCCCCAGCATTTT.

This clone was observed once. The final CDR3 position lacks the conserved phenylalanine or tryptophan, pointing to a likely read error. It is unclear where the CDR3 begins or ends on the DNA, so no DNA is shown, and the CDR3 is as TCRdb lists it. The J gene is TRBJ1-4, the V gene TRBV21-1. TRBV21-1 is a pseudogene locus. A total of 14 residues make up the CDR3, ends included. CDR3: CASRPSLGKEGLFL.

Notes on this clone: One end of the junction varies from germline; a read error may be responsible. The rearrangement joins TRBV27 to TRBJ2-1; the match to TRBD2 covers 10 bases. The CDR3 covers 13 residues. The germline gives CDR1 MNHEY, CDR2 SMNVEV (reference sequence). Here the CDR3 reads CASSWIDGTSVLF. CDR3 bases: TGTGCCAGCAGCTGGATAGACGGGACTAGCGTTCTCTTC.